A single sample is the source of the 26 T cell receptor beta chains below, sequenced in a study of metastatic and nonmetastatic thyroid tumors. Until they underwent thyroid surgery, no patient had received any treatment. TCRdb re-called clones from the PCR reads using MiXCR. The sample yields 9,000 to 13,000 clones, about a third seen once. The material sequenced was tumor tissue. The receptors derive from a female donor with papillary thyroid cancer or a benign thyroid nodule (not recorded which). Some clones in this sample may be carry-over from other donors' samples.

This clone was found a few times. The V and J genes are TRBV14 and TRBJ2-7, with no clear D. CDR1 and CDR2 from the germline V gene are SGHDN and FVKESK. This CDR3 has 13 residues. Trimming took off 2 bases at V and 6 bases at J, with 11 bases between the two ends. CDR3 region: CASSQLERGEQYF. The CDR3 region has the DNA TGTGCCAGCAGCCAATTGGAACGTGGCGAGCAGTACTTC.

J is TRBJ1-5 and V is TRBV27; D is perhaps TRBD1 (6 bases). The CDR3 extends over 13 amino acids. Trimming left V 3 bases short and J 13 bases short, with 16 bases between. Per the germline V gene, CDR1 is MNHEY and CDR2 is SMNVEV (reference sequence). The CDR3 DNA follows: TGTGCCAGCAGTTTTCAGAGTGCAGGGGAGCAGCATTTT. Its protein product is CASSFQSAGEQHF.

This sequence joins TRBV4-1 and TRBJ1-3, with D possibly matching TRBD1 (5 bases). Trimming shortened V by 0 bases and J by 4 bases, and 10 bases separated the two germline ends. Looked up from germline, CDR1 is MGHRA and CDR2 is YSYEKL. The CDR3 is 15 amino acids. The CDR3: CASSQEDRIGNTIYF. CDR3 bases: TGCGCCAGCAGCCAAGAAGACAGAATAGGAAACACCATATATTTT.

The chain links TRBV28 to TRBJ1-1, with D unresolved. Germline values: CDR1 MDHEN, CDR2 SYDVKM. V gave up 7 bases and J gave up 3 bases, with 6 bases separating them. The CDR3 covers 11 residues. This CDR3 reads CASTTDTEAFF. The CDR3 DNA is TGTGCCAGCACTACCGACACTGAAGCTTTCTTT.

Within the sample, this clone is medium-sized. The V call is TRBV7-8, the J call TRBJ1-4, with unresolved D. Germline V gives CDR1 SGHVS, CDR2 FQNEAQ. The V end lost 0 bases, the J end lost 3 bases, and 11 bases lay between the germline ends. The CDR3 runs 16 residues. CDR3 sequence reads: CASSLARHRSNEKLFF. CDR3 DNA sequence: TGTGCCAGCAGCTTAGCGCGGCACAGATCTAATGAAAAACTGTTTTTT.

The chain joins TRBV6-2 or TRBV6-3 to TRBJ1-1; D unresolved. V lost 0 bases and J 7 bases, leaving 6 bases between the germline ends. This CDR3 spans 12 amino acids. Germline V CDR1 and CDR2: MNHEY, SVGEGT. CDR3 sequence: CASSYSRVEAFF. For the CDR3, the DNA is TGTGCCAGCAGTTACTCGAGGGTTGAAGCTTTCTTT.

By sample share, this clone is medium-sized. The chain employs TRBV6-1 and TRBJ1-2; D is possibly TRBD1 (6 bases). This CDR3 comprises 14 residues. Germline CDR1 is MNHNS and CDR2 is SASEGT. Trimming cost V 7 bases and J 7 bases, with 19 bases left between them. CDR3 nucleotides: TGTGCCAGCAATCTTCCGGCACAGGGTTTTGGCTACACCTTC. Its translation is CASNLPAQGFGYTF.

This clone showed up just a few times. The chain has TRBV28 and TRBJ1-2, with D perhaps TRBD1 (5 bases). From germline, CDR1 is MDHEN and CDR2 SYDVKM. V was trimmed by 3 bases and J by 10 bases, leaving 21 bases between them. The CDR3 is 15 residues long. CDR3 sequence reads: CASSFRRLGLNVYTF. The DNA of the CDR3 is TGTGCCAGCAGTTTCCGGCGACTGGGGCTGAATGTCTACACCTTC.

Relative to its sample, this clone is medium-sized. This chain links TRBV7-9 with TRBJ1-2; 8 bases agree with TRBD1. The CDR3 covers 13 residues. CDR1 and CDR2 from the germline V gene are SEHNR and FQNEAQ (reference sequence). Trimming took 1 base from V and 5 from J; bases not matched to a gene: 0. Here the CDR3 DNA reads TGTGCCAGCAGCTTAGGGACAGGGTATGGCTACACCTTC. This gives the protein CASSLGTGYGYTF.

As DNA, the CDR3 is TGTGCCAGCAGCGAGAATAAAAAAATAGCGTACCAAGAGACCCAGTACTTC. Its protein product is CASSENKKIAYQETQYF. This chain uses TRBV7-9 with TRBJ2-5; D may be TRBD2 (5 bases). CDR1 and CDR2 (germline): SEHNR, FQNEAQ (reference sequence). V was cut by 5 bases and J by 0 bases, with 19 bases left in between. The CDR3 totals 17 residues.

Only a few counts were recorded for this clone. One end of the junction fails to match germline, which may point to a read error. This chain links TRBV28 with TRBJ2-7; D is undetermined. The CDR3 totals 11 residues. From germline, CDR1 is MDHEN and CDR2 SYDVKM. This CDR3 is CASNLGYEQYF. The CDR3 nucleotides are TGTGCCAGCAACCTAGGGTACGAGCAGTACTTT.

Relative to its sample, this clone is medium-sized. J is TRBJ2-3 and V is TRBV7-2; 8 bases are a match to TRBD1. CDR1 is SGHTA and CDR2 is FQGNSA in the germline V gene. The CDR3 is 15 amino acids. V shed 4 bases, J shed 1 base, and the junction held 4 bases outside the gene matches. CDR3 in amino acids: CASSSQGGGTDTQYF. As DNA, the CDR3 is TGTGCCAGCAGCTCACAGGGGGGAGGCACAGATACGCAGTATTTT.

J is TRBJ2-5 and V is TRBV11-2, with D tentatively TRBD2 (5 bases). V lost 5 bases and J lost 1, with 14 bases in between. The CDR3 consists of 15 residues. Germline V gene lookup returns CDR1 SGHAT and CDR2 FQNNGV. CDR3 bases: TGTGCCAGCAGCCAATACGGAGGACCCCAAGAGACCCAGTACTTC. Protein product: CASSQYGGPQETQYF.

CDR3 nucleotides: TGTGCCAGCAGTTACGGTAGAGCAGGTGACTACGAGCAGTACTTC. This encodes CASSYGRAGDYEQYF. The chain links TRBV6-5 to TRBJ2-7; D unresolved. CDR3 length: 15 residues. Germline CDR1 reads MNHEY; CDR2 reads SVGAGI. The ends were cut back, 2 bases at V and 3 bases at J, with 14 bases in the middle.

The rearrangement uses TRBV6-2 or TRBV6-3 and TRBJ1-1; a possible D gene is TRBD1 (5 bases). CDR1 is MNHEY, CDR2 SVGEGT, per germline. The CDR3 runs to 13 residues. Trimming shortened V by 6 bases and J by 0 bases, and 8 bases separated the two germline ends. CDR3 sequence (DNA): TGTGCCAGCAGGACGGGGGTGAACACTGAAGCTTTCTTT. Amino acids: CASRTGVNTEAFF.

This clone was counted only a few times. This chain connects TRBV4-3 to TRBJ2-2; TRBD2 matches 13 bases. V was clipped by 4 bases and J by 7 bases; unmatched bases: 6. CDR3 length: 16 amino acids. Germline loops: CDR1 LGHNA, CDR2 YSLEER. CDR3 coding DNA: TGCGCCAGCAGCCTCTCCGGGACTAGCGGGGTCGGGGAGCTGTTTTTT. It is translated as CASSLSGTSGVGELFF.

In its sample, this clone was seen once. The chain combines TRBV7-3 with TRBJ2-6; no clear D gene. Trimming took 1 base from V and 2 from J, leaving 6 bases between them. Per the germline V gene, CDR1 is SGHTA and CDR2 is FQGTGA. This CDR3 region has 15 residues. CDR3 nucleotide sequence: TGTGCCAGCAGCTTAAGTCTAGCTGGGGCCAACGTCCTGACTTTC. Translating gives CASSLSLAGANVLTF.

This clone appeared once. CDR3: CASSPGQPYEQYF. The CDR3 DNA is TGTGCCAGCTCACCCGGACAGCCCTACGAGCAGTACTTC. The gene calls are TRBV18 and TRBJ2-7, with D perhaps matching TRBD1 (6 bases). The CDR3 runs to 13 residues. The germline V and J ends were trimmed by 3 bases and 2 bases, with 8 bases remaining between them. Germline CDR1 is KGHSH and CDR2 is LQKENI. Supplemented by reference TRBV18 and TRBJ2-7, the full variable domain reads NAGVMQNPRHLVRRRGQEARLRCSPMKGHSHVYWYRQLPEEGLKFMVYLQKENIIDESGMPKERFSAEFPKEGPSILRIQQVVRGDSAAYFCASSPGQPYEQYFGPGTRLTVT.

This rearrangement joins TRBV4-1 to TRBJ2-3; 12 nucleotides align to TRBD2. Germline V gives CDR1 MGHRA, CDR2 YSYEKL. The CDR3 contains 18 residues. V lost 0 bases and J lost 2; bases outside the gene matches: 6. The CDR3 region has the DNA TGCGCCAGCAGCCAAGAATGGGGACTAGCGGGCCTCACAGATACGCAGTATTTT. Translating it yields CASSQEWGLAGLTDTQYF.

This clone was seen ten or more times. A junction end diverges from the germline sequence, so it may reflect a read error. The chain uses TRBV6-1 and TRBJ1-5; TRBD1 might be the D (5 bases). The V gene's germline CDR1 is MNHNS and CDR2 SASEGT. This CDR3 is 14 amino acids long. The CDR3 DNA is TGTGCCAACAGTGGTAGGGGTCGGGGTCAGCCCCAGCATTTT. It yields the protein CANSGRGRGQPQHF.

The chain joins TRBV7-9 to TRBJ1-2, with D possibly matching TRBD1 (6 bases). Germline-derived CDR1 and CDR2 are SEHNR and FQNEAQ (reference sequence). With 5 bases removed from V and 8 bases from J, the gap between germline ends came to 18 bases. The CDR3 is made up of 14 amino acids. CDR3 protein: CASSQGQVIYGYTF. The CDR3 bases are TGTGCCAGCAGCCAGGGACAAGTAATCTACGGCTACACCTTC.

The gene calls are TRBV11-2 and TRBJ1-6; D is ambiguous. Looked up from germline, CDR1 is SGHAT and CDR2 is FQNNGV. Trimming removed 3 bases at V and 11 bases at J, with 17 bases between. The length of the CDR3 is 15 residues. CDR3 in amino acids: CASSFGANTFTPLHF. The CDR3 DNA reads TGTGCCAGCAGCTTCGGAGCGAACACTTTCACACCCCTCCACTTT.

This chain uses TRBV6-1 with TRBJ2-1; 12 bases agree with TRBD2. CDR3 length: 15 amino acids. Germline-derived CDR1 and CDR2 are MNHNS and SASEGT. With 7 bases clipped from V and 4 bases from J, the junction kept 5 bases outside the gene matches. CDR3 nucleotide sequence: TGTGCCAGCAAATCGGGACTAGCGGGTTACAATGAGCAGTTCTTC. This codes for CASKSGLAGYNEQFF.

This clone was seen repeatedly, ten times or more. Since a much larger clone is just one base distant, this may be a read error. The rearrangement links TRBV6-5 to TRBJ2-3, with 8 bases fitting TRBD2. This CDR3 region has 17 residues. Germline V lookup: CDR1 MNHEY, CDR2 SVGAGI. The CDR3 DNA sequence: TGCGCCAGCAGTTACTCCATAGCGGGGCTAAGCCCAGATACGCAGTATTTT. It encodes CASSYSIAGLSPDTQYF.

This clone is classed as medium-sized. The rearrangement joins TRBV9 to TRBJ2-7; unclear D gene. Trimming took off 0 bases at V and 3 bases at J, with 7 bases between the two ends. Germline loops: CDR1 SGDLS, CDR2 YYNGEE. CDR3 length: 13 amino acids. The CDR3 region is CASSVDSFYEQYF. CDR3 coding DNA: TGTGCCAGCAGCGTAGACAGCTTCTACGAGCAGTACTTC.

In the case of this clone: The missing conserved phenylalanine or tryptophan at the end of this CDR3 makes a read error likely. CDR3 amino acids: CSASSPPAGNSNHPQHL. The CDR3 nucleotides read TGCAGTGCTAGTTCCCCCCCGGCGGGAAATAGCAATCATCCCCAGCATCTT. The chain couples TRBV20-1 to TRBJ1-5, with unresolved D. CDR1 DFQATT and CDR2 SNEGSKA come from the germline V gene (reference sequence). CDR3 length: 17 residues.